A selection of T cell receptor beta chains follows, all from one sample in a study of T cell changes during pregnancy in multiple sclerosis. Repertoires were generated with immunoSEQ multiplex PCR, while TCRdb's copy carries only in-frame clones and drops some. This sample has tens of thousands of clones, with under 95% found just once. Sequenced material: CD8+ T cells from peripheral blood mononuclear cells, taken in the second trimester of pregnancy. The receptors originated from a female donor with multiple sclerosis, enrolled in a pregnancy study. CDR3s include the opening cysteine and the closing phenylalanine or tryptophan. D genes are given only for firm matches. A row's size may be missing; if present it is once, few, many or a size class.

J gene | V gene | D gene | clone size | CDR3 length | CDR3 DNA | CDR3 protein
TRBJ1-1 | TRBV27 | - | - | 14 | TGTGCCAGCAGTCTTCTCAGGGGGAACACTGAAGCTTTCTTT | CASSLLRGNTEAFF
TRBJ2-7 | TRBV7-9 | - | - | 12 | TGTGCCAGCAGCTTAGCAGGGGGCGAGCAGTACTTC | CASSLAGGEQYF
TRBJ2-7 | TRBV5-4 | - | - | 13 | TGTGCCAGCAGCCCGGAAGGGAGATACGAGCAGTACTTC | CASSPEGRYEQYF
TRBJ2-7 | TRBV7-9 | - | - | 13 | TGTGCCAGCAGCTGGAGTACATCCTACGAGCAGTACTTC | CASSWSTSYEQYF
TRBJ2-1 | TRBV7-6 | TRBD2 | once | 16 | TGTGCCAGCAGCTTAGATAGCGGGAGTGAATACAATGAGCAGTTCTTC | CASSLDSGSEYNEQFF
TRBJ2-3 | TRBV6-4 | - | - | 15 | TGTGCCAGCAGTGAGGGGGCGGGAGGCACAGATACGCAGTATTTT | CASSEGAGGTDTQYF
TRBJ2-3 | TRBV2 | TRBD2 | once | 16 | TGTGCCAGCAGTGAGGGGACTAGCCCTAGCACAGATACGCAGTATTTT | CASSEGTSPSTDTQYF
TRBJ1-3 | TRBV7-6 | TRBD1 | - | 18 | TGTGCCAGCAGCTTAAGGGGAGGGACAGGATACTCTGGAAACACCATATATTTT | CASSLRGGTGYSGNTIYF
TRBJ2-7 | TRBV4-3 | - | - | 14 | TGCGCCAGCAGCCAAGGGTCAGGATCCTACGAGCAGTACTTC | CASSQGSGSYEQYF
TRBJ2-1 | TRBV27 | - | - | 15 | TGTGCCAGCAGCCCAACCGGGACATTTTACAATGAGCAGTTCTTC | CASSPTGTFYNEQFF
TRBJ2-7 | TRBV2 | - | - | 14 | TGTGCCAGCAGTGAGGAACTAGGAGGGTACGAGCAGTACTTC | CASSEELGGYEQYF
TRBJ1-2 | TRBV5-6 | - | - | 12 | TGTGCCAGCGGGGCGGCTAACTATGGCTACACCTTC | CASGAANYGYTF
TRBJ2-1 | TRBV5-1 | TRBD2 | - | 15 | TGCGCCAGCAGCAATAAGCGGGAGGGTCCTCAAGAGCAGTTCTTC | CASSNKREGPQEQFF
TRBJ1-1 | TRBV7-9 | - | - | 14 | TGTGCCAGCAGCCCCGGGATGGTGGACACTGAAGCTTTCTTT | CASSPGMVDTEAFF
TRBJ1-3 | TRBV11-2 | - | - | 14 | TGTGCCAGCAGCTTGGGCAGGGAGGCAGACACCATATATTTT | CASSLGREADTIYF
TRBJ2-7 | TRBV30 | - | - | 12 | TGTGCCTGGAGCGGGGATACCTACGAGCAGTACTTC | CAWSGDTYEQYF
TRBJ1-5 | TRBV13 | - | - | 13 | TGTGCCAGCAGTTTACAGGGTTATCAGCCCCAGCATTTT | CASSLQGYQPQHF
TRBJ1-2 | TRBV19 | - | - | 14 | TGTGCCAGTAGTACGGGGGAAACTAACTATGGCTACACCTTC | CASSTGETNYGYTF
TRBJ2-3 | TRBV30 | - | - | 13 | TGTGCCTGGAGCACAGGGAACACAGATACGCAGTATTTT | CAWSTGNTDTQYF
TRBJ2-5 | TRBV7-9 | - | - | 12 | TGTGCCAGCAGCCCCACGGAAGAGACCCAGTACTTC | CASSPTEETQYF
TRBJ1-6 | TRBV27 | - | - | 14 | TGTGCCAGCAGTTTAACAGGAATTAATTCACCCCTCCACTTT | CASSLTGINSPLHF
TRBJ2-5 | TRBV19 | - | - | 14 | TGTGCCAGTAGTTCCCTAGCGATCCAAGAGACCCAGTACTTC | CASSSLAIQETQYF
TRBJ2-1 | TRBV7-2 | TRBD2 | - | 16 | TGTGCCAGCAGCTTAAATTCTGGACTAGGTTACAATGAGCAGTTCTTC | CASSLNSGLGYNEQFF
TRBJ1-1 | TRBV6-6 | - | - | 12 | TGTGCCAGCAGCCAGACAGACCCTGAAGCTTTCTTT | CASSQTDPEAFF
TRBJ1-2 | TRBV27 | - | - | 14 | TGTGCCAGCAGTCCCCGGGGAGTGAGCTATGGCTACACCTTC | CASSPRGVSYGYTF
TRBJ1-5 | TRBV27 | - | - | 13 | TGTGCCAGCAGTTTATCCAGGGCACAGCCCCAGCATTTT | CASSLSRAQPQHF
TRBJ2-7 | TRBV19 | - | - | 12 | TGTGCCAGTAGCCCCACCGGGGACGAGCAGTACTTC | CASSPTGDEQYF
TRBJ1-1 | TRBV9 | - | - | 15 | TGTGCCAGCAGCGTAGCAGACACTCGGGGGACTGAAGCTTTCTTT | CASSVADTRGTEAFF
TRBJ1-1 | TRBV4-2 | TRBD1 | - | 20 | TGTGCCAGCACCCCCAAACGGGACAGGGGGCGAATCGACATGAACACTGAAGCTTTCTTT | CASTPKRDRGRIDMNTEAFF
TRBJ2-1 | TRBV30 | TRBD2 | - | 13 | TGTGCCTGGAGGCCTAGCGGGAGTGGCGAGCAGTTCTTC | CAWRPSGSGEQFF
TRBJ2-6 | TRBV9 | - | few | 15 | TGTGCCAGCAGCGTAGAGAGCTCTGGGGCCAACGTCCTGACTTTC | CASSVESSGANVLTF
TRBJ2-7 | TRBV19 | - | once | 15 | TGTGCCAGTAGTATGGGTGGGAGTGGCCCCTACGAGCAGTACTTC | CASSMGGSGPYEQYF
TRBJ2-3 | TRBV9 | TRBD2 | - | 16 | TGTGCCAGCAGCGTACCGTCTAGCGGGATCACAGATACGCAGTATTTT | CASSVPSSGITDTQYF
TRBJ1-1 | TRBV5-4 | TRBD1 | - | 14 | TGTGCCAGCAGCCCAGGGGGGACCGACACTGAAGCTTTCTTT | CASSPGGTDTEAFF
TRBJ2-7 | TRBV10-3 | TRBD2 | - | 16 | TGTGCCATCAGTGAAACTCCGGGTAGCGGGAGGGACGAGCAGTACTTC | CAISETPGSGRDEQYF
TRBJ2-7 | TRBV7-9 | - | few | 12 | TGTGCCAGCAGCCCTGGGGCGGACGAGCAGTACTTC | CASSPGADEQYF
TRBJ1-5 | TRBV19 | - | - | 14 | TGTGCCAGTAGTAGAGACCCGGAGTGGCAGCCCCAGCATTTT | CASSRDPEWQPQHF
TRBJ2-3 | TRBV19 | TRBD1 | - | 15 | TGTGCCAGTAGGTTACAGGGGGGTGGTACAGATACGCAGTATTTT | CASRLQGGGTDTQYF
TRBJ2-1 | TRBV30 | TRBD2 | - | 13 | TGTGCCTGGACTACCGGGACTAGAAATGAGCAGTTCTTC | CAWTTGTRNEQFF
TRBJ1-2 | TRBV9 | TRBD1 | - | 15 | TGTGCCAGCAGCGTACCAGGGGGCCTAAACTATGGCTACACCTTC | CASSVPGGLNYGYTF
TRBJ2-7 | TRBV2 | - | - | 17 | TGTGCCAGCAGTGAAAGTTCAGGGGCCGGATACTACTACGAGCAGTACTTC | CASSESSGAGYYYEQYF
TRBJ1-5 | TRBV6-6 | TRBD1 | - | 15 | TGTGCCAGCAGTTACTCGATGAGGGGGCATCAGCCCCAGCATTTT | CASSYSMRGHQPQHF
TRBJ2-1 | TRBV30 | TRBD2 | - | 14 | TGTGCCTGGAGATCGGGAGCGGGAGCGGGTGAGCAGTTCTTC | CAWRSGAGAGEQFF
TRBJ2-1 | TRBV19 | TRBD2 | - | 14 | TGTGCCAGTAGTACGACTAGCGGGACAAATGAGCAGTTCTTC | CASSTTSGTNEQFF
TRBJ1-2 | TRBV4-1 | TRBD1 | - | 15 | TGCGCCAGCAGCCTCCCTGCCCAGGGGGACTATGGCTACACCTTC | CASSLPAQGDYGYTF
TRBJ1-5 | TRBV27 | - | - | 14 | TGTGCCAGCAGTTTGGAGGGGTTCAATCAGCCCCAGCATTTT | CASSLEGFNQPQHF
TRBJ2-5 | TRBV9 | TRBD2 | - | 15 | TGTGCCAGCAGCGTATTAGCGGGAGGCCAAGAGACCCAGTACTTC | CASSVLAGGQETQYF
TRBJ2-2 | TRBV7-9 | TRBD2 | - | 14 | TGTGCCAGCAGCTCCAAGACTAGCCCCGGGGAGCTGTTTTTT | CASSSKTSPGELFF
TRBJ2-1 | TRBV7-3 | TRBD2 | - | 16 | TGTGCCAGCAGCTTAAGACTAGCGGGGGACCACAATGAGCAGTTCTTC | CASSLRLAGDHNEQFF
TRBJ2-1 | TRBV27 | - | - | 17 | TGTGCCAGCAGTTTATCGTCCTCCAGGGGACCCTACAATGAGCAGTTCTTC | CASSLSSSRGPYNEQFF
TRBJ2-7 | TRBV29-1 | - | - | 12 | TGCAGCGTTGGCCGGGATTCCTACGAGCAGTACTTC | CSVGRDSYEQYF
TRBJ2-3 | TRBV7-9 | TRBD2 | - | 14 | TGTGCCAGCAACCTCGGGGGGAGCACAGATACGCAGTATTTT | CASNLGGSTDTQYF
TRBJ2-1 | TRBV18 | - | - | 17 | TGTGCCAGCTCCCCGGGTGGACAGACCTTGAACTACAATGAGCAGTTCTTC | CASSPGGQTLNYNEQFF
TRBJ2-7 | TRBV2 | TRBD2 | - | 15 | TGTGCCAGCACCCCCCTGGGAGGGTCATTCTACGAGCAGTACTTC | CASTPLGGSFYEQYF
TRBJ2-4 | TRBV27 | TRBD1 | - | 15 | TGTGCCAGCAGTTTATCGACAGGGCCGGGAAACATTCAGTACTTC | CASSLSTGPGNIQYF
TRBJ2-1 | TRBV27 | - | - | 15 | TGTGCCAGCAGTAGGGACTCGAGCTCCTACAATGAGCAGTTCTTC | CASSRDSSSYNEQFF
TRBJ1-1 | TRBV5-1 | - | - | 12 | TGCGCCAGCAGCTTGGGGCAGTCCGAAGCTTTCTTT | CASSLGQSEAFF
TRBJ2-1 | TRBV12-5 | - | - | 12 | TGTGCTAGTGGTTTTGAAGGGGTTGAGCAGTTCTTC | CASGFEGVEQFF
TRBJ2-7 | TRBV30 | - | - | 12 | TGTGCCTGGGGAGGACAGAATTACGAGCAGTACTTC | CAWGGQNYEQYF
TRBJ2-2 | TRBV15 | TRBD2 | - | 14 | TGTGCCACCAGCCCTAGCGGTGACACCGGGGAGCTGTTTTTT | CATSPSGDTGELFF